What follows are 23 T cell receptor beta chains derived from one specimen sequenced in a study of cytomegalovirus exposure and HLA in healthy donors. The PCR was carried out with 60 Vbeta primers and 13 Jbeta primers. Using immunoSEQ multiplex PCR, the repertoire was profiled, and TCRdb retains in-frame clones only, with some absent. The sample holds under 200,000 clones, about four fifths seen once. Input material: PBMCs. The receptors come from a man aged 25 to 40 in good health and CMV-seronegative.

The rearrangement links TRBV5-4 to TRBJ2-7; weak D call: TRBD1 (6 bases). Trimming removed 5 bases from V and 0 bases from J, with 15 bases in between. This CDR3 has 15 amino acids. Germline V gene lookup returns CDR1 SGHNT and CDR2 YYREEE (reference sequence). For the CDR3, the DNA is TGTGCCAGCAGTCCCTCAGGGGCGAACTCCTACGAGCAGTACTTC. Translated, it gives CASSPSGANSYEQYF.

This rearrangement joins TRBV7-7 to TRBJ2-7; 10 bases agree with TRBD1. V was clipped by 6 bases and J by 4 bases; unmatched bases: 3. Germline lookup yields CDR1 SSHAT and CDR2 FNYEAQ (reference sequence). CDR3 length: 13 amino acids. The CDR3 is CASSRDRGYEQYF. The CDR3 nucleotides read TGTGCCAGCAGTCGGGACAGGGGTTACGAGCAGTACTTC.

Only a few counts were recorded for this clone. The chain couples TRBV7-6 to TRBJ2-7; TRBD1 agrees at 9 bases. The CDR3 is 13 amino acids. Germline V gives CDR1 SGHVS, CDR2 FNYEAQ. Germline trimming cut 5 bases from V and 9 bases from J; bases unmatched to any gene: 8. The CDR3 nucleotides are TGTGCCAGCAGCATCAAACAGGGGGCCGGGCAGTACTTC. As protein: CASSIKQGAGQYF.

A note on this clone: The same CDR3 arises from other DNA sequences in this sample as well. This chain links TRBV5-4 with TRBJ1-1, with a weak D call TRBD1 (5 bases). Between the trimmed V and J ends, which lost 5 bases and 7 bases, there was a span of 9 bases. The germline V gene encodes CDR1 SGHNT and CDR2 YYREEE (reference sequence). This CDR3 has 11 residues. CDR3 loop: CASSRGGEAFF. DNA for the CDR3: TGTGCCAGCAGTCGGGGGGGTGAAGCTTTCTTT.

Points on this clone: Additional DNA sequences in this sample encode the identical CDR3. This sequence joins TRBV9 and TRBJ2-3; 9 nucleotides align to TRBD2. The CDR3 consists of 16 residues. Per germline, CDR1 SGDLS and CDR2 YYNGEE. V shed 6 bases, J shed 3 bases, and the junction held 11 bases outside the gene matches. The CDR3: CASTHHLAGTTDTQYF. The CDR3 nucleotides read TGTGCCAGCACCCACCACCTAGCGGGGACGACAGATACGCAGTATTTT. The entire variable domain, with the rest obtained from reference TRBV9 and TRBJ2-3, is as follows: DSGVTQTPKHLITATGQRVTLRCSPRSGDLSVYWYQQSLDQGLQFLIQYYNGEERAKGNILERFSAQQFPDLHSELNLSSLELGDSALYFCASTHHLAGTTDTQYFGPGTRLTVL.

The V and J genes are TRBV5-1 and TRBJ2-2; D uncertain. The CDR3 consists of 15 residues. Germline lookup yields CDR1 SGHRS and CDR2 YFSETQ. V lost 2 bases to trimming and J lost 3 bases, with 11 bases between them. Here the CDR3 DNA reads TGCGCCAGCAGCTTAACGGGTCCTTACACCGGGGAGCTGTTTTTT. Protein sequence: CASSLTGPYTGELFF.

Here the CDR3 reads CASSSRLAPYEQYF. Written as DNA, the CDR3 is TGTGCCAGCAGTTCAAGACTAGCCCCCTACGAGCAGTACTTC. This sequence joins TRBV27 and TRBJ2-7; TRBD2 matches at 7 bases. This CDR3 contains 14 residues. Per the germline V gene, CDR1 is MNHEY and CDR2 is SMNVEV (reference sequence). V lost 4 bases to trimming and J lost 2 bases; unmatched junction nucleotides: 5.

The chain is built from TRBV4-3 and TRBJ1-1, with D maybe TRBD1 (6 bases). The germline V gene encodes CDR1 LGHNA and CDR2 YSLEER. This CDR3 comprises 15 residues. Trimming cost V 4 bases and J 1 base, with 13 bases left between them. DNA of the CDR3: TGCGCCAGCAGCCTGGGCGACAGGTGGAACACTGAAGCTTTCTTT. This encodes CASSLGDRWNTEAFF.

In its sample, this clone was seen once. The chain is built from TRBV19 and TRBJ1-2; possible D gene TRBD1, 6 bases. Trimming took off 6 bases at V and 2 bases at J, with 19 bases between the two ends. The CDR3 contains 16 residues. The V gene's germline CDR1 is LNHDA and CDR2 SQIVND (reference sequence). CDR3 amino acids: CASRTPSDSANYGYTF. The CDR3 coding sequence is TGTGCCAGTAGAACCCCTTCGGACAGCGCAAACTATGGCTACACCTTC.

This CDR3 reads CSATGRPLHF. CDR3 coding DNA: TGCAGTGCTACTGGGAGACCCCTCCACTTT. This chain links TRBV20-1 with TRBJ1-6; D unclear. V was shortened by 4 bases and J by 12 bases, with 7 bases between the two germline ends. This CDR3 is 10 amino acids long. Germline V gene sequence: CDR1 DFQATT, CDR2 SNEGSKA (reference sequence).

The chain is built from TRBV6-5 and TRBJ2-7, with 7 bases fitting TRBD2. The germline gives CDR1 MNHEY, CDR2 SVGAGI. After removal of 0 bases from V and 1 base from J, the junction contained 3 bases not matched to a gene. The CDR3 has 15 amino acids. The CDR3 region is CASSYSASGSYEQYV. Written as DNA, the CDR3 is TGTGCCAGCAGTTACTCGGCTAGCGGATCCTACGAGCAGTACGTC.

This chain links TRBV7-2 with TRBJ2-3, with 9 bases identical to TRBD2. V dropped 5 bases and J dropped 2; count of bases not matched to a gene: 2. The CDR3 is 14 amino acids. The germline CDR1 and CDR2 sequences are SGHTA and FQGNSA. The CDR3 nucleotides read TGTGCCAGCAGCAGGGGACTAGCCACAGATACGCAGTATTTT. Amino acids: CASSRGLATDTQYF.

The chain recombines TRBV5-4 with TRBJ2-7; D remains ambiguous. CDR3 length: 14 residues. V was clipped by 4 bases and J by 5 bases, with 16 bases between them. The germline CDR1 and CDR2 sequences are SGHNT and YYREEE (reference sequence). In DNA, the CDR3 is TGTGCCAGCAGCACCTGGGCCCCACTGAACGAGCAGTACTTC. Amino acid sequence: CASSTWAPLNEQYF.

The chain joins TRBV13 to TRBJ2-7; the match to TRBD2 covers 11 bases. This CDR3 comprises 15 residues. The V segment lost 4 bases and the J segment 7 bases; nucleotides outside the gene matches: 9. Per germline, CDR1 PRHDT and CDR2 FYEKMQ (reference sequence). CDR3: CASSSLAGGHGEQYF. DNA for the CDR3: TGTGCCAGCAGCTCGCTAGCGGGGGGCCACGGGGAGCAGTACTTC.

Written as DNA, the CDR3 is TGTGCCAGCAGCCGAGGGCCCAACCCCGACAATGAGCAGTTCTTC. This encodes CASSRGPNPDNEQFF. The chain combines TRBV7-9 with TRBJ2-1, with D possibly TRBD2 on 5 matching bases. This CDR3 region has 15 residues. The V gene lost 5 bases and the J gene lost 5 bases, with 16 bases spanning the gap. Germline CDR1 and CDR2: SEHNR and FQNEAQ (reference sequence).

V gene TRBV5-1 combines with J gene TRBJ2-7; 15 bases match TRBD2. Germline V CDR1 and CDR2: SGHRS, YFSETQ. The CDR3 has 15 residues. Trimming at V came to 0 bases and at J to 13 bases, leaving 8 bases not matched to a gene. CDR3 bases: TGCGCCAGCAGCTTGGGGGGACTAGCGGGAGGAATTGTATACTTC. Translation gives CASSLGGLAGGIVYF.

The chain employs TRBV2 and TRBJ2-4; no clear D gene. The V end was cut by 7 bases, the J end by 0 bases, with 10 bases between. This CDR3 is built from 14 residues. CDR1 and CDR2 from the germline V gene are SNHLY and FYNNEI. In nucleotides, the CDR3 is TGTGCCAGCATCCGTGGTAGAGCCAAAAACATTCAGTACTTC. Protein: CASIRGRAKNIQYF.

The CDR3 nucleotides are TGTGCCAGCTCACCACCGAGCGCCTATGGCTACACCTTC. Amino acid sequence: CASSPPSAYGYTF. The chain is built from TRBV18 and TRBJ1-2, with unresolved D. Germline values: CDR1 KGHSH, CDR2 LQKENI. This CDR3 is built from 13 residues. V lost 0 bases to trimming and J lost 4 bases, with 6 bases between them.

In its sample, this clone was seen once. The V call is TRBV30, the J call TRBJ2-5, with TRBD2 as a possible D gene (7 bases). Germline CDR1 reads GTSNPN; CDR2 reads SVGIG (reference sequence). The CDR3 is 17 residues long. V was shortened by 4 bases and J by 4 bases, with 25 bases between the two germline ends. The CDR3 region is CAWIPREGGKGRETQYF. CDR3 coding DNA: TGTGCCTGGATTCCAAGGGAGGGGGGGAAGGGGCGAGAGACCCAGTACTTC.

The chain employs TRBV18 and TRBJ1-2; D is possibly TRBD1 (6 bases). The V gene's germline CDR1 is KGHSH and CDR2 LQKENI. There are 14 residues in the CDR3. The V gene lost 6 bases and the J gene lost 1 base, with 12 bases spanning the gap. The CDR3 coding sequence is TGTGCCAGCTCCCTGGACAGCCTTAACTATGGCTACACCTTC. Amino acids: CASSLDSLNYGYTF.

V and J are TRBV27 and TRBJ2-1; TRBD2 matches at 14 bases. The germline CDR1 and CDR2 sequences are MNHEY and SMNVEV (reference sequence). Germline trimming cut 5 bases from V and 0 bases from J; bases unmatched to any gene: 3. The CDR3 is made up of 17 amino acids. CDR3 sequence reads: CASSPGTSGSSYNEQFF. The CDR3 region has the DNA TGTGCCAGCAGTCCCGGGACTAGCGGGAGCTCCTACAATGAGCAGTTCTTC.

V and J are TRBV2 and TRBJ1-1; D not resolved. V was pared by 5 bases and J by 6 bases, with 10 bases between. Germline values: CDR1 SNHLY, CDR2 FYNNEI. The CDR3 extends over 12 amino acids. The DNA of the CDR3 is TGTGCCAGCAGTCCAGTTCCTCCTGAAGCTTTCTTT. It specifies CASSPVPPEAFF.

CDR3 in DNA: TGTGCCAGCAGCGCCCCCGGAGAAACAGATACGCAGTATTTT. Amino acid sequence: CASSAPGETDTQYF. J is TRBJ2-3 and V is TRBV9; D not certain. The CDR3 has 14 residues. Between the trimmed V and J ends, which lost 3 bases and 3 bases, there was a span of 11 bases. Germline V CDR1 and CDR2: SGDLS, YYNGEE. The complete variable domain, with remaining parts taken from reference TRBV9 and TRBJ2-3, reads DSGVTQTPKHLITATGQRVTLRCSPRSGDLSVYWYQQSLDQGLQFLIQYYNGEERAKGNILERFSAQQFPDLHSELNLSSLELGDSALYFCASSAPGETDTQYFGPGTRLTVL.